These 5 T cell receptor beta chains originate from one sample sequenced in a study of cytomegalovirus exposure and HLA in healthy donors. Both 60 Vbeta primers and 13 Jbeta primers went into the PCR. Here immunoSEQ multiplex PCR was the method, and the copy in TCRdb shows in-frame clones only, minus some. Counted here are some 210,000 clones, about 80% occurring once; the ten biggest clones make up 9.5% to 13%. Source material: PBMCs. These receptors were collected from a woman between 45 and 60 years old in good health and CMV-seropositive.

CDR3 DNA: TGTGCCAGCAGCTCGCGGGAGACCCAGTACTTC. As protein: CASSSRETQYF. The chain recombines TRBV11-2 with TRBJ2-5; D gene uncertain. Trimming removed 4 bases at V and 5 bases at J, with 5 bases between. The CDR3 is 11 amino acids. The germline gives CDR1 SGHAT, CDR2 FQNNGV.

The chain links TRBV5-1 to TRBJ2-5; TRBD2 aligns across 10 bases. The J segment lost 2 bases and the V segment lost 1 base, leaving 8 bases of the junction unmatched. The CDR3 totals 17 residues. The V gene's germline CDR1 is SGHRS and CDR2 YFSETQ. CDR3 nucleotide sequence: TGCGCCAGCAGCTTGAGGCCTAGCGGGGGTGAACAAGAGACCCAGTACTTC. This gives the protein CASSLRPSGGEQETQYF. The whole variable domain, filled in from reference TRBV5-1 and TRBJ2-5, reads KAGVTQTPRYLIKTRGQQVTLSCSPISGHRSVSWYQQTPGQGLQFLFEYFSETQRNKGNFPGRFSGRQFSNSRSEMNVSTLELGDSALYLCASSLRPSGGEQETQYFGPGTRLLVL.

The rearrangement joins TRBV10-1 to TRBJ2-1; a weak D match, TRBD2 (5 bases). Germline CDR1 and CDR2: WNHNN and SYGVQD (reference sequence). The ends were cut back, 10 bases at V and 5 bases at J, with 21 bases in the middle. The CDR3 has 15 residues. CDR3 sequence: CAKPKTTLRHNEQFF. CDR3 bases: TGCGCCAAACCCAAGACTACGCTTAGGCACAATGAGCAGTTCTTC.

The rearrangement uses TRBV4-1 and TRBJ2-7, with 7 nucleotides matching TRBD1. Germline V lookup: CDR1 MGHRA, CDR2 YSYEKL. There are 16 residues in the CDR3. V gave up 4 bases and J gave up 3 bases; unmatched junction bases: 12. As DNA, the CDR3 is TGCGCCAGCAGCCTGACGTTCCGGGACAGCGACTACGAGCAGTACTTC. Protein product: CASSLTFRDSDYEQYF.

The genes are TRBV30 and TRBJ1-5, with D perhaps TRBD1 (6 bases). This CDR3 region has 13 residues. Trimming cost V 5 bases and J 4 bases, with 12 bases left between them. Germline CDR1 reads GTSNPN; CDR2 reads SVGIG (reference sequence). CDR3 protein: CAWSEQGNQPQHF. The CDR3 bases are TGTGCCTGGTCGGAACAGGGTAATCAGCCCCAGCATTTT.